This T cell receptor beta chain was recovered during a study of T cell responses to AZD1222 COVID-19 vaccine. In regard to this clone: Its antigen remains unidentified.

Findings and limits, study-wide: Reportedly, close to half of spike-specific TCRs are directed against unmutated variant regions. Females made up more of the donors, who were largely white British, and clonal diversity may have come out too low.

Here immunoSEQ multiplex PCR was the method, and the copy in TCRdb shows in-frame clones only, minus some. The profile shows roughly 200,000 clones, approximately 92% of them singletons. The CDR3 covers 16 residues. V shed 3 bases and J 2 bases; nucleotides not matched to a gene: 9. Germline CDR1 and CDR2: DFQATT and SNEGSKA (reference sequence). The receptor was isolated from an adult who received the MenACWY meningococcal vaccine as a control. The sequencing used peripheral blood, collected 28 days after the second dose of the MenACWY control vaccine. The V gene is TRBV20-1, the J gene TRBJ1-5; TRBD1 matches 8 bases. The CDR3 DNA reads as TGCAGTGCTAGTTCAGGGGGCACTAGGGGCAATCAGCCCCAGCATTTT. It is translated as CSASSGGTRGNQPQHF.